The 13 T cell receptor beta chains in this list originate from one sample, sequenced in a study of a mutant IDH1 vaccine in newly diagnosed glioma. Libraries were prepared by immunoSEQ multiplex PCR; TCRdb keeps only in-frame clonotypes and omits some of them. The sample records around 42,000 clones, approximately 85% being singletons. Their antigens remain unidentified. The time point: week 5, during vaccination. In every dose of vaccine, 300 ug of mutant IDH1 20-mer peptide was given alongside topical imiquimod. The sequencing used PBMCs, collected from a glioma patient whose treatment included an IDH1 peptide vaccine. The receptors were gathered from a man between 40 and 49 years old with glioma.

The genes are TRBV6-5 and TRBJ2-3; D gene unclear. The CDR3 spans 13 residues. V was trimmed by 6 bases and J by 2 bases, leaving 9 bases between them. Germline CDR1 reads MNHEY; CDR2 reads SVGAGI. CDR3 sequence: CASSRTATDTQYF. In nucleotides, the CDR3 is TGTGCCAGCAGCCGGACGGCCACAGATACGCAGTATTTT.

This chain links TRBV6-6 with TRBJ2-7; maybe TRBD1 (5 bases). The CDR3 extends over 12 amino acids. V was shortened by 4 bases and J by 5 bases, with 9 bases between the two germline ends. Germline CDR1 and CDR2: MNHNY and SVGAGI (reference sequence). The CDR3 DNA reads TGTGCCAGCAGTTTTAGGGGAAACGAGCAGTACTTC. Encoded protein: CASSFRGNEQYF.

Here the CDR3 DNA reads TGTGCCAGCCGTCGCTACGACAGACCTAACTATGGCTACACCTTC. Protein sequence: CASRRYDRPNYGYTF. V is TRBV2 and J is TRBJ1-2; a weak D match, TRBD1 (5 bases). The CDR3 sequence is 15 residues long. V was clipped by 8 bases and J by 0 bases, with 16 bases between them. Per germline, CDR1 SNHLY and CDR2 FYNNEI.

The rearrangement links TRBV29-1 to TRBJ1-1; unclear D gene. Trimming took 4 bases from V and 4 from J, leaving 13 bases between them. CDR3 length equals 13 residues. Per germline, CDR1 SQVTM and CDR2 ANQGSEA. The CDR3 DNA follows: TGCAGCGTTGGAATGCCTGTGATCACTGAAGCTTTCTTT. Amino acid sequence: CSVGMPVITEAFF.

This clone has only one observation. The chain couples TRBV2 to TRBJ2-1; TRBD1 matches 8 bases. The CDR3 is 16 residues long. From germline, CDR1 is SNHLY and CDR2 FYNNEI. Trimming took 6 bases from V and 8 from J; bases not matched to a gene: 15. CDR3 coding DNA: TGTGCCAGCAGGAAACGGACAGGGACACGTGCGGATGAGCAGTTCTTC. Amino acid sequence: CASRKRTGTRADEQFF.

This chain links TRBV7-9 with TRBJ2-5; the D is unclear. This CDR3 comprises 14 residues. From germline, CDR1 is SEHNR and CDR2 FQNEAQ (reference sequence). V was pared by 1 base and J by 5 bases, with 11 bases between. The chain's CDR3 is CASSLGSVRETQYF. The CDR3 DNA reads TGTGCCAGCAGCTTAGGGAGTGTCAGGGAGACCCAGTACTTC. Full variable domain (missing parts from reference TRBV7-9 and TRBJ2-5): DTGVSQNPRHKITKRGQNVTFRCDPISEHNRLYWYRQTLGQGPEFLTYFQNEAQLEKSRLLSDRFSAERPKGSFSTLEIQRTEQGDSAMYLCASSLGSVRETQYFGPGTRLLVL.

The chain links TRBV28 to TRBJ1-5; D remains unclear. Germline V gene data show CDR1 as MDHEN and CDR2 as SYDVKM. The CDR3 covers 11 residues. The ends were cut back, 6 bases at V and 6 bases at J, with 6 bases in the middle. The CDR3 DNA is TGTGCCAGCAGGGGGAGTCAGCCCCAGCATTTT. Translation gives CASRGSQPQHF.

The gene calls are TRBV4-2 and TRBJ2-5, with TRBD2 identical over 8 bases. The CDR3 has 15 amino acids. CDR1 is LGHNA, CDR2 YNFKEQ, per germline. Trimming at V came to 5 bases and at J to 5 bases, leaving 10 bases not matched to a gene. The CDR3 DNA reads TGTGCCAGCAGCTCTGGCGGGAGGTCATTGGAGACCCAGTACTTC. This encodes CASSSGGRSLETQYF.

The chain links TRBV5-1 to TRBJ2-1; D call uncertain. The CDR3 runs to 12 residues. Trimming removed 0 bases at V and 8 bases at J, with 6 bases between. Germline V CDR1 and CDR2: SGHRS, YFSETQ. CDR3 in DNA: TGCGCCAGCAGCTTGGACAGCTATGAGCAGTTCTTC. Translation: CASSLDSYEQFF.

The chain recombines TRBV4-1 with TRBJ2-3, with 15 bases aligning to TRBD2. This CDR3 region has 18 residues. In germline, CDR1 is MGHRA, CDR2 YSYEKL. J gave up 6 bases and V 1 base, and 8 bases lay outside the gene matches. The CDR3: CASSQGPGLAGGWDTQYF. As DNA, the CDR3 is TGCGCCAGCAGCCAAGGACCGGGACTAGCGGGAGGTTGGGATACGCAGTATTTT.

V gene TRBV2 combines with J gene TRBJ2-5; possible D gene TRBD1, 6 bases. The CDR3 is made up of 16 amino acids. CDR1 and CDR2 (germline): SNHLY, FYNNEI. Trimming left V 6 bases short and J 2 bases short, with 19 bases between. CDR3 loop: CASRALLQGRQETQYF. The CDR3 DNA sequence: TGTGCCAGCAGAGCACTTCTACAGGGAAGGCAAGAGACCCAGTACTTC.

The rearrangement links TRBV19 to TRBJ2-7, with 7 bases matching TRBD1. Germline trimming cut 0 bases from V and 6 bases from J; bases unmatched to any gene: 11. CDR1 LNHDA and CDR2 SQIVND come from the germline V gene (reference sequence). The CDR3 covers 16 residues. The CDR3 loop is CASSIEEDREFAEQYF. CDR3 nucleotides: TGTGCCAGTAGTATAGAGGAAGACAGGGAGTTCGCCGAGCAGTACTTC.

The CDR3 nucleotides are TGTGCCAGCAGCTTAGTAGGGACAGGGGTAAAGACCCAGTACTTC. Its protein product is CASSLVGTGVKTQYF. This chain links TRBV7-2 with TRBJ2-5; 10 positions match TRBD1. The CDR3 is 15 residues long. CDR1 is SGHTA and CDR2 is FQGNSA in the germline V gene. Losses at the gene ends were 1 base for V and 6 bases for J; bases not matched to a gene: 5. Full variable domain (remainder filled in from reference TRBV7-2 and TRBJ2-5): GAGVSQSPSNKVTEKGKDVELRCDPISGHTALYWYRQSLGQGLEFLIYFQGNSAPDKSGLPSDRFSAERTGGSVSTLTIQRTQQEDSAVYLCASSLVGTGVKTQYFGPGTRLLVL.